The clone carrying this T cell receptor (beta chain) has at least ten counts. Its antigen is not known. The V gene's germline CDR1 is ENHRY and CDR2 SYGVKD. The CDR3 runs to 13 residues. Trimming left V 7 bases short and J 5 bases short, with 14 bases between. Amplified TCR beta CDR3 regions derived from RNA transcripts. The HTBI primer set drove a first-round RT-PCR of the TCR CDR3. One entry per CDR3 protein results from TCRdb running MiXCR on the multiplex PCR reads. Of tens of thousands of distinct CDR3 sequences detected, around 40% appear once; the ten largest clones hold about 9.4%. The data were obtained in a study of T cells in Graves' hyperthyroidism and ophthalmopathy. Broader study findings: The majority of expanded thyroid clonotypes above 0.001 also appeared in blood.

Stability of Graves' hyperthyroidism was defined as absent ophthalmopathy progression within 18 months. Each diagnosis was grounded in clinical symptoms, serum thyroxine and TRAb, thyroid ultrasound, and orbital computed tomography. Fresh 10 ml peripheral blood yielded PBMCs. The V and J genes are TRBV10-3 and TRBJ2-5; no clear D gene. Sequenced sample: blood. The TCR was taken from a woman aged 25 to 39 with Graves' hyperthyroidism. The CDR3 loop reads CAITAASRETQYF. The CDR3 coding sequence is TGTGCCATCACGGCGGCCTCCAGGGAGACCCAGTACTTC.